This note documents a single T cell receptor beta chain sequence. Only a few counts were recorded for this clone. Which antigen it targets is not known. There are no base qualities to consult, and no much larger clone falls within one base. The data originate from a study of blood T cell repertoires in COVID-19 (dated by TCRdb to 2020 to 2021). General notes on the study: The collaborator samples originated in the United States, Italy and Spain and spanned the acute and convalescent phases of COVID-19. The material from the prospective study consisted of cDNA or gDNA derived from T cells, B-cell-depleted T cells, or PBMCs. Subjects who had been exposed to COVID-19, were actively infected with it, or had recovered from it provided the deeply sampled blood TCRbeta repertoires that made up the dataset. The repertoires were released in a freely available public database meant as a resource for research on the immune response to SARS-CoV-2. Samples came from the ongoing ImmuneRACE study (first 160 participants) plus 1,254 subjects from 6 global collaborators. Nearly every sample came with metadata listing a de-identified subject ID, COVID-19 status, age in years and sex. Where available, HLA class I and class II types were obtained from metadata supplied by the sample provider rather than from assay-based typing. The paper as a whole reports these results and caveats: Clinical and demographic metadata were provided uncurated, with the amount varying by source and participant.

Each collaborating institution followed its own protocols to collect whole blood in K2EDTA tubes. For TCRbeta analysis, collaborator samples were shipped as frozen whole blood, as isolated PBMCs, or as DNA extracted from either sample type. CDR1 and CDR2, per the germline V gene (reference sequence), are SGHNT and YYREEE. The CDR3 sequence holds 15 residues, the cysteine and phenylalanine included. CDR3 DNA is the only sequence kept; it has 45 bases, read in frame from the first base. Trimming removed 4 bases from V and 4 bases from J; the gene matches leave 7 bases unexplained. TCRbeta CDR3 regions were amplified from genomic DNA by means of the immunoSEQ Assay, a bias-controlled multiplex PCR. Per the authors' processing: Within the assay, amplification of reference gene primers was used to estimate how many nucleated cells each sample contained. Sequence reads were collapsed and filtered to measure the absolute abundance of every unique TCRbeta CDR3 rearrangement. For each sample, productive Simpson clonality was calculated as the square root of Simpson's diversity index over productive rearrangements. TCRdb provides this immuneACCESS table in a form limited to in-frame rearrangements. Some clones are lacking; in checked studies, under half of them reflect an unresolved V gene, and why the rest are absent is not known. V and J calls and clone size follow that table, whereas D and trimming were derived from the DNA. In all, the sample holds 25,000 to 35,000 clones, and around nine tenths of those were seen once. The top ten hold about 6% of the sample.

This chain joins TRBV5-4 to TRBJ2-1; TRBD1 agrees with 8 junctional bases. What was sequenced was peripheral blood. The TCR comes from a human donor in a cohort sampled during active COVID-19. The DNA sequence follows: TGTGCCAGCAGCGCTACAGGGGGACAATACAATGAGCAGTTCTTC. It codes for CASSATGGQYNEQFF. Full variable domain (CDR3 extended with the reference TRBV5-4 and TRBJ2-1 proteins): ETGVTQSPTHLIKTRGQQVTLRCSSQSGHNTVSWYQQALGQGPQFIFQYYREEENGRGNFPPRFSGLQFPNYSSELNVNALELDDSALYLCASSATGGQYNEQFFGPGTRLTVL.